This T cell receptor beta chain comes out of a study of T cell responses to AZD1222 COVID-19 vaccine (dated by TCRdb to the early 2020s). As for the study more broadly: A total of over 230 trial participants underwent TCR sequencing, of whom some 210 received two doses of AZD1222 and approximately 25 received two doses of the MenACWY control vaccine. Trial participants were enrolled by age into 18-55, 56-69 and 70-plus year subgroups, with approximately 160, 26 and 62 TCR-sequenced participants respectively.

Paper-wide results and their limitations: Most participants were white British and females outnumbered males, and the authors suggested that clonal diversity may have been underestimated. In the small 56-69-year group, the increase in depth fell short of significance, most likely because of low power. After two AZD1222 doses, both the breadth and the depth of spike-specific TCRs were significantly higher than at day 0 and than in MenACWY recipients. Reportedly, close to half of the unique spike-specific TCRs recognized epitopes lying outside the regions that are mutated in the B.1.351 and B.1.1.7 variants. Conclusions about previously exposed vaccinees are limited, since just a handful of AZD1222 recipients were seropositive for SARS-CoV-2 at baseline. No day 14 peak-response samples were available, so repertoires were characterized only after the peak T cell response. The vaccine-associated CD4 TCRs covered the entire spike protein, and the dominant responses fell in regions 160-218 and 743-854.

Per the publication, the time point label means: about 28 days (+/-7) after the second vaccine dose. The sample's treatment or condition, from its label and the paper: meningococcal conjugate vaccine given as trial control. The vaccinee samples were drawn from two UK trials, COV001 and COV002, one of which was a single-blind randomized controlled phase 2/3 trial testing AZD1222 (ChAdOx1 nCoV-19) in healthy adults. Trial participant PBMC samples were collected at day 0 and day 28 after the second dose for TCRbeta chain sequencing. The CDR3 regions of human TCRbeta chains were analyzed by immunosequencing. The original methods were these. TCRs in the repertoires were matched against a reference library of SARS-CoV-2-specific TCRs that had been generated with the MIRA antigen-specificity platform. Breadth was defined as the fraction of unique TCRs that were SARS-CoV-2-associated, and depth was defined as the fraction of total T cells that were SARS-CoV-2-associated. Each spike-specific TCR was assigned to its reactive spike region and to a CD4 or CD8 class using the MIRA data. Log10-transformed breadth and depth values were compared by one-way ANOVA with Sidak's multiple comparisons tests. Not all clones reach the TCRdb copy of this immuneACCESS table, which keeps in-frame sequences only. Checked studies attribute under half of the gap to unresolved V genes and leave the rest unexplained. V, J and clone size reflect that table, while D and trimming were determined from the DNA. A total of under 150,000 clones appear in this sample, 65% to 90% of them only once. The ten largest clones add up to around 8.3% of the sample.

V gives up 2 bases and J gives up 0 bases, and the segment between their germline ends measures 4 bases. Including cysteine and phenylalanine, the CDR3 has 13 amino acids. The read is trimmed to its CDR3 DNA, 39 bases read in frame from base 1. In the germline V gene, CDR1 corresponds to KGHSH and CDR2 to LQKENI. With regard to this clone: No cognate antigen has been identified for it. Within one base of it there is no much larger clone, and no base qualities were kept.

Here the sequenced sample was peripheral blood, taken 28 days after the second dose of the MenACWY control vaccine. This TCR was recovered from an adult who received the MenACWY meningococcal vaccine as a control. The chain is made from TRBV18 and TRBJ2-5; no D gene is confidently identified. CDR3 loop: CASSPGNQETQYF. The sequence in DNA is TGTGCCAGCTCACCAGGCAACCAAGAGACCCAGTACTTC.